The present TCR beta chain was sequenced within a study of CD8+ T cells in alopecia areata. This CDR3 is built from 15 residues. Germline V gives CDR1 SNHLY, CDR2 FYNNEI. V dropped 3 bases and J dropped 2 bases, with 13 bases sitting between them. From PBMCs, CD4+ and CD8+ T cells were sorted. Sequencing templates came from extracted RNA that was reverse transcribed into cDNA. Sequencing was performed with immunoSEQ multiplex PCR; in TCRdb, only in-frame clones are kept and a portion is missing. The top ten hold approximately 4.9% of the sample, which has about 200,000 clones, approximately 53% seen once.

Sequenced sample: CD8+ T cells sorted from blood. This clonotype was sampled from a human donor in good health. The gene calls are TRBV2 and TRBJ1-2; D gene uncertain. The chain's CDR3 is CASSEARTGNYGYTF. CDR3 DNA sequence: TGTGCCAGCAGTGAGGCTAGGACGGGAAACTATGGCTACACCTTC.